This TCR beta chain comes out of a study of PD-1 blockade in classical Hodgkin lymphoma. Study results and caveats: Newly diagnosed patients had baseline TCR diversity that was reportedly lower than that of healthy donors.

The time point denotes: cycle 4 day 1 (C4D1), after more than five weeks of nivolumab. Brentuximab vedotin exposure varied, and every patient relapsed after autologous stem cell transplantation. Points on this clone: Its antigen is as yet unknown.

Generated by immunoSEQ multiplex PCR, the TCRdb table keeps only in-frame clones and is missing some. The table includes nearly 25,000 clones, 72% detected once. There are 13 residues in the CDR3. CDR1 is LNHNV, CDR2 YYDKDF, per germline (reference sequence). This sequence originates from a human donor with classical Hodgkin lymphoma. The V and J genes are TRBV15 and TRBJ2-7, with unresolved D. Sequences were derived from peripheral blood mononuclear cells (PBMCs), sampled before the fourth cycle of nivolumab. The CDR3 nucleotides read TGTGTCACCAGCAGAGGCCACCTTGGGGAGCAGTACGTC. This sequence encodes CVTSRGHLGEQYV.